This TCR beta chain was sequenced in a study of human T cells and chemical hapten exposure. Study context: Alopecia areata, totalis or universalis was found in mostly female patients. Points from the study as a whole: Those TCRs sitting above 1 in 1000 frequency stayed the same with DPC sensitization.

V lost 1 base and J lost 2; bases outside the gene matches: 4. The CDR3 length is 15 residues. Germline V lookup: CDR1 SGHTA, CDR2 FQGNSA. Stated time point: patch test 3, about 24 weeks after DPC sensitization. Treatment noted: therapeutic diphenylcyclopropenone sensitization with weekly scalp DPC. Note on this clonotype: Antigen specificity is unknown.

Library construction involved attaching unique molecular identifiers to individual cDNA molecules, which allowed quantitative, reproducible TCR counting. TCRdb redid the calling of the RACE reads with MiXCR, one entry per CDR3 protein. The data show under 200,000 distinct CDR3 sequences, 25% to 35% seen once. The chain carries TRBV7-2 and TRBJ1-2; 7 bases line up with TRBD1. The TCR comes from a woman aged 18 to 35 with alopecia areata. Some clones in this sample may be carry-over from other donors' samples. The sample consisted of whole blood, taken in connection with sensitization to the hapten diphenylcyclopropenone (DPC). The CDR3 reads CASSLDRGPNYGYTF. In DNA form, the CDR3 reads TGTGCCAGCAGCTTAGATAGGGGGCCCAACTATGGCTACACCTTC. The variable domain in full, with the rest retrieved from reference TRBV7-2 and TRBJ1-2, is GAGVSQSPSNKVTEKGKDVELRCDPISGHTALYWYRQSLGQGLEFLIYFQGNSAPDKSGLPSDRFSAERTGGSVSTLTIQRTQQEDSAVYLCASSLDRGPNYGYTFGSGTRLTVV.